This T cell receptor beta chain originates from a study of blood T cell repertoires in COVID-19. On the study more broadly: Some COVID-19 samples were acute and others convalescent; all came from the United States, Italy and Spain.

In the source study's methods: Nucleated cell number was recorded as an estimate derived from reference gene primer amplification. Sequenced by immunoSEQ multiplex PCR; TCRdb stores in-frame clones only, minus some. V, J and clone size derive from that table, while D and trimming were established from the DNA sequence. The table includes approximately 350,000 clones, around 88% detected once. Germline CDR1 and CDR2: SNHLY and FYNNEI. The ends lost 9 bases at V and 0 bases at J; junction bases unmatched: 1. This CDR3 comprises 13 residues. The chain has TRBV2 and TRBJ2-1; 8 bases are a match to TRBD1. The sequenced sample was peripheral blood. The receptor comes from an older woman with COVID-19, enrolled during active disease. CDR3 protein: CASDRGSYNEQFF. CDR3 nucleotides: TGTGCCAGTGACAGGGGCTCCTACAATGAGCAGTTCTTC.